This T cell receptor (beta chain) derives from a study of a mutant IDH1 vaccine in newly diagnosed glioma. Regarding time point: baseline, week 1 (first vaccination visit). Treatment of the sample: pre-vaccination baseline after standard-of-care therapy. Method: immunoSEQ multiplex PCR; TCRdb's copy keeps in-frame clones and lacks some. The table includes 75,000 to 100,000 clones, over 85% detected once. The clonotype was recovered from a woman aged 50 to 65 with glioma. Material: PBMCs, obtained from a glioma patient treated with radiotherapy, temozolomide or both.

The CDR3: CASSLPRTGPNYGYTF. The CDR3 region has the DNA TGTGCCAGCAGCTTACCCCGGACAGGCCCCAACTATGGCTACACCTTC. The J gene is TRBJ1-2, the V gene TRBV7-9, with 7 bases matching TRBD1. CDR3 length equals 16 residues. With 2 bases clipped from V and 2 bases from J, the junction kept 8 bases outside the gene matches. Germline-derived CDR1 and CDR2 are SEHNR and FQNEAQ (reference sequence).